This T cell receptor beta chain stems from a study of graft-versus-host responses after intestinal transplantation. Concerning this clone: What it binds is not known.

Clones were read by immunoSEQ multiplex PCR, and TCRdb kept only the in-frame ones, dropping some. Among 70,000 to 75,000 clones listed, around 92% were seen once. Trimming shortened V by 5 bases and J by 3 bases, and 23 bases separated the two germline ends. This CDR3 comprises 17 residues. Per germline, CDR1 SGHVS and CDR2 FQNEAQ. Sample: unstimulated CD8+ T cells sorted from spleen or lymph node cells, taken before intestinal transplant. This TCR derives from a human donor who received an intestinal transplant. The V call is TRBV7-8, the J call TRBJ2-7; possible D gene TRBD1, 5 bases. CDR3 sequence (DNA): TGTGCCAGCAGCCTAGGGGCAGTTGGATCCATCTACTACGAGCAGTACTTC. Its protein product is CASSLGAVGSIYYEQYF.